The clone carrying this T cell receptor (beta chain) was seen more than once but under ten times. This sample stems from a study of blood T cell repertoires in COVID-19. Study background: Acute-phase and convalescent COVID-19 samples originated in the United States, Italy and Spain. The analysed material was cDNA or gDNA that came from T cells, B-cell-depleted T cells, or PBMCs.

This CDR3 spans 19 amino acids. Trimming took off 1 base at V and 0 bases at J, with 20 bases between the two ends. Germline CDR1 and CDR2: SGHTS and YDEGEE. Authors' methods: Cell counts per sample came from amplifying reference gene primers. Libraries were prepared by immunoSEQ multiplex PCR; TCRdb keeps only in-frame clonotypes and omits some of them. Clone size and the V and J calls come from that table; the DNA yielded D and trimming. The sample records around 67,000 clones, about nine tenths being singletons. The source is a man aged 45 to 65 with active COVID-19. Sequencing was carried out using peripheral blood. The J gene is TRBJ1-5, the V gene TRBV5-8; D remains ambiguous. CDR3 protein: CASSLNFLVGANSNQPQHF. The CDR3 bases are TGTGCCAGCAGCTTGAATTTTTTAGTTGGTGCGAATAGCAATCAGCCCCAGCATTTT.